Below, 23 T cell receptor beta chains from the same sample are listed, as sequenced in a study of post-analysis software for immune sequencing data. Sequencing libraries made from TCR beta cDNA carried unique molecular identifiers. TCRdb re-analysed the PCR reads in MiXCR, keeping a single row per CDR3 protein. The data contain roughly 540,000 distinct CDR3 sequences, under 40% of them singletons. The antigens these receptors bind are not known. General study findings and limits: Patients carried four or five TRBV segments more frequently than controls did, and TRBV5-6, TRBV5-1 and TRBV20-1 were among them.

Sequenced material: blood. The receptor set was obtained from a girl aged 2 to 17 with multiple sclerosis.

This chain uses TRBV29-1 with TRBJ2-5, with 8 bases that match TRBD1. This CDR3 comprises 13 residues. Germline assignment: CDR1 SQVTM and CDR2 ANQGSEA. Unmatched junction bases numbered 9, after V lost 7 bases and J lost 5 bases. The CDR3 sequence: CSATPGGGETQYF. The CDR3 nucleotides are TGCAGCGCCACTCCAGGGGGCGGTGAGACCCAGTACTTC.

This clonotype was found a few times. The chain combines TRBV5-1 with TRBJ2-1; 10 nucleotides line up with TRBD2. Germline loops: CDR1 SGHRS, CDR2 YFSETQ. The CDR3 sequence is 15 residues long. With V trimmed by 2 bases and J by 4 bases, 3 bases remained unmatched. In DNA, the CDR3 is TGCGCCAGCAGCTTCGAACTAGCGGGATACAATGAGCAGTTCTTC. Its translation is CASSFELAGYNEQFF.

The chain links TRBV5-1 to TRBJ1-1; 12 bases line up with TRBD1. CDR3 length equals 17 residues. CDR1 SGHRS and CDR2 YFSETQ come from the germline V gene. V lost 0 bases to trimming and J lost 4 bases; unmatched junction nucleotides: 7. Written as DNA, the CDR3 is TGCGCCAGCAGCTTGGGAGGGACAGGGGGCGAGCTCACTGAAGCTTTCTTT. Amino acids: CASSLGGTGGELTEAFF.

The table lists this clonotype with a few counts. The chain couples TRBV12-3 or TRBV12-4 to TRBJ1-4; D uncertain. V was pared by 4 bases and J by 6 bases, with 9 bases between. This CDR3 region has 13 residues. Here the CDR3 reads CASSWITDEKLFF. As DNA, the CDR3 is TGTGCCAGCAGTTGGATAACGGATGAAAAACTGTTTTTT.

This clonotype occurred a few times. One end of the junction is discordant with germline, which a read error may explain. The chain uses TRBV29-1 and TRBJ2-1; D might be TRBD1 (6 bases). This CDR3 has 10 residues. Germline assignment: CDR1 SQVTM and CDR2 ANQGSEA. The CDR3 DNA is TGCAGCGGATGGGACAATGGGCAGTTCTTC. It specifies CSGWDNGQFF.

The V and J genes are TRBV2 and TRBJ2-3; 11 bases agree with TRBD1. J gave up 2 bases and V 6 bases, and 4 bases lay outside the gene matches. This CDR3 has 15 residues. CDR1 SNHLY and CDR2 FYNNEI come from the germline V gene. The CDR3 protein is CASRSDRGLTDTQYF. The CDR3 DNA reads as TGTGCCAGCAGATCGGACAGGGGGCTCACAGATACGCAGTATTTT.

Only a few counts were recorded for this clonotype. The V and J genes are TRBV20-1 and TRBJ1-1, with D possibly TRBD1 on 5 matching bases. This CDR3 comprises 11 residues. V lost 6 bases to trimming and J lost 6 bases, with 11 bases between them. Germline CDR1 DFQATT, CDR2 SNEGSKA (reference sequence). The CDR3 sequence: CSATGPPEAFF. The CDR3 DNA follows: TGCAGTGCAACGGGGCCGCCTGAAGCTTTCTTT.

This clonotype has just a few counts. The V call is TRBV6-5, the J call TRBJ2-3; 9 bases are a match to TRBD2. This CDR3 comprises 13 residues. V lost 8 bases to trimming and J lost 1 base; unmatched junction nucleotides: 1. Germline CDR1 is MNHEY and CDR2 is SVGAGI. The CDR3 DNA reads TGTGCCAGCCGGACTAGCGGCACAGATACGCAGTATTTT. Translation gives CASRTSGTDTQYF.

The chain employs TRBV5-1 and TRBJ2-5, with unresolved D. Germline V CDR1 and CDR2: SGHRS, YFSETQ. Trimming took 0 bases from V and 1 from J, leaving 10 bases between them. The CDR3 has 15 amino acids. The CDR3 protein is CASSLVIGSQETQYF. CDR3 DNA: TGCGCCAGCAGCTTGGTTATAGGAAGCCAAGAGACCCAGTACTTC. Full variable domain (remainder filled in from reference TRBV5-1 and TRBJ2-5): KAGVTQTPRYLIKTRGQQVTLSCSPISGHRSVSWYQQTPGQGLQFLFEYFSETQRNKGNFPGRFSGRQFSNSRSEMNVSTLELGDSALYLCASSLVIGSQETQYFGPGTRLLVL.

The chain employs TRBV6-1 and TRBJ2-4; 8 nucleotides agree with TRBD1. The tail of the sequence fits TRBJ2-7 better, so the J call may be wrong. Germline assignment: CDR1 MNHNS and CDR2 SASEGT. This CDR3 comprises 17 residues. This CDR3 is CASSEAPPGQAVGEQYF. The CDR3 DNA reads TGTGCCAGCAGTGAAGCCCCTCCGGGACAGGCTGTCGGCGAGCAGTACTTC.

The CDR3 is CASSQNDRENTEAFF. CDR3 DNA: TGCGCCAGCAGCCAAAATGACAGGGAGAACACTGAAGCTTTCTTT. The chain recombines TRBV4-1 with TRBJ1-1, with 7 bases aligning to TRBD1. The CDR3 spans 15 residues. Trimming removed 2 bases from V and 1 base from J; junction bases left unmatched: 4. Germline CDR1 reads MGHRA; CDR2 reads YSYEKL.

The chain recombines TRBV5-1 with TRBJ1-2; TRBD1 is a possible D gene (6 bases). Germline CDR1 and CDR2: SGHRS and YFSETQ. V was cut by 4 bases and J by 8 bases, with 15 bases left in between. The CDR3 contains 13 residues. The CDR3 DNA sequence: TGCGCCAGCAGCCAAATCTATCAGGGGGGCTACACCTTC. Protein sequence: CASSQIYQGGYTF.

The V gene is TRBV9, the J gene TRBJ1-1; D is undetermined. V lost 1 base, J lost 0 bases, and 16 bases lay in between. CDR3 length: 17 residues. Germline-derived CDR1 and CDR2 are SGDLS and YYNGEE. Written as DNA, the CDR3 is TGTGCCAGCAGCGTAAACAGCGGGCAGGTTATGAACACTGAAGCTTTCTTT. It encodes CASSVNSGQVMNTEAFF.

This clonotype was detected many times. The V gene is TRBV6-1, the J gene TRBJ2-5; D perhaps matches TRBD2 (5 bases). Germline V gene data show CDR1 as MNHNS and CDR2 as SASEGT. The CDR3 is 17 amino acids. Trimming pared 5 bases from V and 5 bases from J, leaving 24 bases between. CDR3 sequence reads: CASSPDPGLYFFETQYF. CDR3 sequence (DNA): TGTGCCAGCAGTCCGGACCCGGGGTTATATTTTTTTGAGACCCAGTACTTC.

In regard to this clonotype: Being one base from a much bigger clone, this may be a read error. This chain joins TRBV7-2 and TRBJ2-3, with 9 bases that match TRBD1. The length of the CDR3 is 15 residues. Per germline, CDR1 SGHTA and CDR2 FQGNSA. In DNA, the CDR3 is TGTGTCAGCAGAACCGGGACAGGGATTGGAGATACGCAGTATTTT. It translates to CVSRTGTGIGDTQYF.

There are a few counts of this clonotype. This chain joins TRBV11-2 and TRBJ2-3; D not certain. Trimming removed 5 bases at V and 4 bases at J, with 10 bases between. This CDR3 comprises 13 residues. Germline-derived CDR1 and CDR2 are SGHAT and FQNNGV. CDR3 bases: TGTGCCAGCAGCCAACTGCGCGCAGATACGCAGTATTTT. This codes for CASSQLRADTQYF.

V gene TRBV20-1 combines with J gene TRBJ2-1; D unclear. The germline V and J ends were trimmed by 0 bases and 0 bases, with 12 bases remaining between them. CDR3 size: 16 residues. Germline CDR1 DFQATT, CDR2 SNEGSKA (reference sequence). CDR3 in DNA: TGCAGTGCTAGAGATCGAGGTTTCAGCTCCTACAATGAGCAGTTCTTC. This gives the protein CSARDRGFSSYNEQFF.

This clonotype was found a few times. The chain carries TRBV27 and TRBJ2-4; 7 positions match TRBD1. V trimming: 6 bases; J trimming: 1 base; junction bases outside the gene matches: 3. The germline V gene encodes CDR1 MNHEY and CDR2 SMNVEV (reference sequence). This CDR3 has 14 residues. The chain's CDR3 is CASREQGAKNIQYF. The CDR3 DNA sequence: TGTGCCAGCAGAGAACAGGGGGCCAAAAACATTCAGTACTTC.

The genes are TRBV12-3 or TRBV12-4 and TRBJ2-3; the D is unclear. The V end lost 2 bases, the J end lost 0 bases, and 6 bases lay between the germline ends. The CDR3 loop spans 14 amino acids. The CDR3 loop is CASSLSQSTDTQYF. The CDR3 bases are TGTGCCAGCAGTTTATCCCAGAGCACAGATACGCAGTATTTT.

The chain recombines TRBV12-3 or TRBV12-4 with TRBJ1-2; D perhaps matches TRBD1 (5 bases). The CDR3 consists of 14 residues. Trimming removed 3 bases from V and 7 bases from J, with 15 bases in between. The CDR3 here is CASSFGQDGAGYTF. CDR3 nucleotides: TGTGCCAGCAGTTTCGGGCAGGACGGGGCTGGCTACACCTTC.

Of note for this clonotype: At one end, the junction sequence differs from germline, possibly due to a read error. This rearrangement joins TRBV9 to TRBJ1-1; D gene ambiguous. The germline V gene has CDR1 SGDLS and CDR2 YYNGEE. The CDR3 extends over 14 amino acids. CDR3 DNA: TGTACCAGCAGCGTATCGTCGGGGAGCACTGAAGCTTTCTTT. It codes for CTSSVSSGSTEAFF.

This chain connects TRBV27 to TRBJ2-2; maybe TRBD2 (6 bases). The CDR3 is made up of 17 amino acids. V was pared by 4 bases and J by 3 bases, with 18 bases between. Germline assignment: CDR1 MNHEY and CDR2 SMNVEV (reference sequence). DNA of the CDR3: TGTGCCAGCAGTTACCGGTCTGGGGGGTTTGACACCGGGGAGCTGTTTTTT. This gives the protein CASSYRSGGFDTGELFF.

The chain is built from TRBV20-1 and TRBJ2-3; 14 bases match TRBD2. The germline V gene encodes CDR1 DFQATT and CDR2 SNEGSKA (reference sequence). The CDR3 runs 17 residues. Trimming at V came to 0 bases and at J to 6 bases, leaving 8 bases not matched to a gene. CDR3: CSARESWTSGGHDTQYF. In nucleotides, the CDR3 is TGCAGTGCTAGAGAGAGTTGGACTAGCGGGGGGCATGATACGCAGTATTTT.